These 10 T cell receptor beta chains share one sample of origin, sequenced in a study of T cells expressing NK-cell markers. For each CDR3 protein, TCRdb gives one entry from its re-call of the 5' RACE reads, without DNA. This sample's table has 400,000 to 550,000 distinct CDR3 sequences. The sample consisted of blood T cells: a sorted CD56 or NKG2C T cell subset, CD4+ or CD8+ T cells, or bulk PBMC T cells (not recorded which). The receptors here all came from a woman between 18 and 69 years old in good health.

The chain couples TRBV20-1 to TRBJ2-5; TCRdb selects TRBD1, and the lack of DNA leaves this call unchecked. In germline, CDR1 is DFQATT, CDR2 SNEGSKA (reference sequence). The length of the CDR3 is 14 residues. The CDR3 here is CSAGLVRGRETQYF.

The chain joins TRBV6-5 to TRBJ1-6. The CDR3 covers 16 residues. Germline CDR1 MNHEY, CDR2 SVGAGI. The CDR3 is CASSYSIMTPNSPLHF.

The chain recombines TRBV10-3 with TRBJ1-3. The CDR3 is 16 amino acids. Germline V lookup: CDR1 ENHRY, CDR2 SYGVKD. This CDR3 is CAISESAREVGNTIYF.

This chain links TRBV9 with TRBJ2-7; TCRdb reports TRBD1, a call that lacks DNA to check it against. Germline V gives CDR1 SGDLS, CDR2 YYNGEE. This CDR3 contains 17 residues. This CDR3 reads CASSVAPTGGASYEQYF.

The chain has TRBV29-1 and TRBJ1-2; lacking DNA, the TRBD1 call made by TCRdb goes unchecked. Germline lookup yields CDR1 SQVTM and CDR2 ANQGSEA. The CDR3 runs to 13 residues. CDR3 in amino acids: CSVWDGANYGYTF. The whole variable domain, filled in from reference TRBV29-1 and TRBJ1-2, reads SAVISQKPSRDICQRGTSLTIQCQVDSQVTMMFWYRQQPGQSLTLIATANQGSEATYESGFVIDKFPISRPNLTFSTLTVSNMSPEDSSIYLCSVWDGANYGYTFGSGTRLTVV.

J is TRBJ2-5 and V is TRBV7-8. Germline assignment: CDR1 SGHVS and CDR2 FQNEAQ. There are 14 residues in the CDR3. The CDR3: CASSLSQVHETQYF.

The chain has TRBV11-2 and TRBJ2-6; the TCRdb call, TRBD1, lacks DNA for checking. The CDR3 is 18 residues long. Germline CDR1 is SGHAT and CDR2 is FQNNGV. This chain's CDR3 is CASSQQGASLSGANVLTF.

The gene calls are TRBV29-1 and TRBJ2-4; TCRdb designates TRBD1, a call that cannot be tested without DNA. This CDR3 has 14 residues. Germline CDR1 is SQVTM and CDR2 is ANQGSEA. CDR3 sequence: CSVEFGTGKNIQYF.

The chain uses TRBV2 and TRBJ1-6. Germline V lookup: CDR1 SNHLY, CDR2 FYNNEI. The CDR3 is 13 residues long. The CDR3 sequence: CASTREPNSPLHF.

This chain joins TRBV12-3 or TRBV12-4 and TRBJ1-2; TCRdb picks TRBD1, but there is no DNA to check that call. This CDR3 region has 13 residues. The CDR3 here is CASRGTGYYGYTF.